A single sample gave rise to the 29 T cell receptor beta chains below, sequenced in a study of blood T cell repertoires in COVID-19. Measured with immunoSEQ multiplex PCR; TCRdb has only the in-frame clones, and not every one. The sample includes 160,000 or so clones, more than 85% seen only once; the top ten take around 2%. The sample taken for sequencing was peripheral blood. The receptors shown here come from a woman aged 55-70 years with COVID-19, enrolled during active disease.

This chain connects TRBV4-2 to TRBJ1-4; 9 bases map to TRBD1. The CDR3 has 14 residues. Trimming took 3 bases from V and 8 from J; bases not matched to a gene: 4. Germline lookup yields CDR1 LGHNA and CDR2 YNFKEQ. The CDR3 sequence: CASSQDRGGEKLFF. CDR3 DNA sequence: TGTGCCAGCAGCCAGGACAGGGGTGGCGAAAAACTGTTTTTT.

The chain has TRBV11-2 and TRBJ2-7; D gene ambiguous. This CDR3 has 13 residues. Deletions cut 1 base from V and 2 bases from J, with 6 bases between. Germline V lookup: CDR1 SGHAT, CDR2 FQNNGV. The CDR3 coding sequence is TGTGCCAGCAGCTTAGTCGTTACCTACGAGCAGTACTTC. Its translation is CASSLVVTYEQYF.

The CDR3 nucleotides read TGTGCCAGCAGCCCCCAGACTCTATCCGGGGAGCTGTTTTTT. This translates into CASSPQTLSGELFF. V and J are TRBV7-3 and TRBJ2-2; D unresolved. The CDR3 runs to 14 residues. Trimming removed 5 bases at V and 6 bases at J, with 13 bases between. From germline, CDR1 is SGHTA and CDR2 FQGTGA.

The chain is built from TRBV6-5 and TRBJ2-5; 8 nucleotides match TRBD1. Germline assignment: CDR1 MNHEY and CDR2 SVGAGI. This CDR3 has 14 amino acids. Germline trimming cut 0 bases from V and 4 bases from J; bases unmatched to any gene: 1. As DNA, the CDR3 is TGTGCCAGCAGTTACTCCGGGACAGGAGAGACCCAGTACTTC. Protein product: CASSYSGTGETQYF.

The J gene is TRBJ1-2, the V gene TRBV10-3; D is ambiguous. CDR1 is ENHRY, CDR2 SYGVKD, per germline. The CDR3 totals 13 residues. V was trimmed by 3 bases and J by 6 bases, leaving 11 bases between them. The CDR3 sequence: CAISETREDGYTF. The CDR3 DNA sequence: TGTGCCATCAGTGAAACCCGGGAGGATGGCTACACCTTC.

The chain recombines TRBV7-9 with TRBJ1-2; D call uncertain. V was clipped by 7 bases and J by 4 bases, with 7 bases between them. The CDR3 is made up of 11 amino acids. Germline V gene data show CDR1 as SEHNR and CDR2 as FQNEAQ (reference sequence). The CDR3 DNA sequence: TGTGCCAGCACCCTAGTCTATGGCTACACCTTC. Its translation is CASTLVYGYTF.

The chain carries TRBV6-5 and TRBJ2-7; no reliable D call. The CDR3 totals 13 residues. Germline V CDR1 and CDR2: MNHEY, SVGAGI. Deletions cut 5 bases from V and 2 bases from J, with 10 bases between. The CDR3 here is CASSPRSPYEQYF. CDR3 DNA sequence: TGTGCCAGCAGTCCCCGGAGTCCCTACGAGCAGTACTTC.

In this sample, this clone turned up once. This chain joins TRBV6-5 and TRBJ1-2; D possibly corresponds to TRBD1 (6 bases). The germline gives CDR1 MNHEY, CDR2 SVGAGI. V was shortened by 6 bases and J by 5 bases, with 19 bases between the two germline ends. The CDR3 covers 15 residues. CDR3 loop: CASSYTGKQGYGYTF. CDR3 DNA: TGTGCCAGCAGCTACACAGGGAAGCAGGGGTATGGCTACACCTTC.

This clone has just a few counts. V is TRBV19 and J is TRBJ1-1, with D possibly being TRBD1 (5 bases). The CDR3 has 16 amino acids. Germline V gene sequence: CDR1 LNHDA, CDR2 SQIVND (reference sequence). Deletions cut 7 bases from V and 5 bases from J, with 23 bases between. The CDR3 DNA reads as TGTGCCAGTAACCCTACCGGGAGGCAGGGCGGGACTGAAGCTTTCTTT. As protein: CASNPTGRQGGTEAFF.

The CDR3 bases are TGTGCCAGTAGTATAGGACAGGGCTACAATTCACCCCTCCACTTT. Protein product: CASSIGQGYNSPLHF. V and J are TRBV19 and TRBJ1-6, with 7 bases identical to TRBD1. After removal of 1 base from V and 7 bases from J, the junction contained 4 bases not matched to a gene. CDR1 and CDR2 from the germline V gene are LNHDA and SQIVND (reference sequence). The CDR3 consists of 15 residues.

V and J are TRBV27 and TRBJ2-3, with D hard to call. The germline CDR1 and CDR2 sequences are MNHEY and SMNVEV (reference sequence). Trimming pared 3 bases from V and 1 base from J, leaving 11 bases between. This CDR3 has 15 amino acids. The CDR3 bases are TGTGCCAGCAGTTTTTCTAGTCGGGGCACAGATACGCAGTATTTT. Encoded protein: CASSFSSRGTDTQYF.

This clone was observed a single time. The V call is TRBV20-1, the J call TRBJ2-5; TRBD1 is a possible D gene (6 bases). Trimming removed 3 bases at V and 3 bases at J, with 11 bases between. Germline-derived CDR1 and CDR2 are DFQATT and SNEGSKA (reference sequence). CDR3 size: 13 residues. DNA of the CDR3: TGCAGTGCTAGTTTCTCAGGGGAAGAGACCCAGTACTTC. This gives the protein CSASFSGEETQYF.

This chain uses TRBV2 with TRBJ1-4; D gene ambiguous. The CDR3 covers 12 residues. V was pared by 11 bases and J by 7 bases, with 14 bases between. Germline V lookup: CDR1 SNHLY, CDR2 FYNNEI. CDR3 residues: CASRGLSEKLFF. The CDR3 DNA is TGTGCCTCCCGTGGGCTCAGTGAAAAACTGTTTTTT. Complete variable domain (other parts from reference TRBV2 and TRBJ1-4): EPEVTQTPSHQVTQMGQEVILRCVPISNHLYFYWYRQILGQKVEFLVSFYNNEISEKSEIFDDQFSVERPDGSNFTLKIRSTKLEDSAMYFCASRGLSEKLFFGSGTQLSVL.

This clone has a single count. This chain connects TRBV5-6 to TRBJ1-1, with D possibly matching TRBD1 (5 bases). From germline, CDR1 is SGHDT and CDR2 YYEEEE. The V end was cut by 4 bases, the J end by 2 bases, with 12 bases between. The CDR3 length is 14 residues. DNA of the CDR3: TGTGCCAGCAGCCCCCTAACAGGTAACACTGAAGCTTTCTTT. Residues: CASSPLTGNTEAFF.

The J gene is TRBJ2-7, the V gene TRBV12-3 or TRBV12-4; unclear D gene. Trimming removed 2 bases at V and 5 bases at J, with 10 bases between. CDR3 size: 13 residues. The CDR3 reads CASSLLLNNEQYF. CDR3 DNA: TGTGCCAGCAGTTTACTTCTCAACAACGAGCAGTACTTC.

CDR3 sequence: CASSLAGGTGSYGYTF. CDR3 DNA: TGTGCCAGCAGCTTAGCGGGAGGGACAGGGTCCTATGGCTACACCTTC. This sequence joins TRBV7-8 and TRBJ1-2; 9 nucleotides line up with TRBD1. The CDR3 totals 16 residues. J gave up 4 bases and V 0 bases, and 6 bases lay outside the gene matches. From germline, CDR1 is SGHVS and CDR2 FQNEAQ.

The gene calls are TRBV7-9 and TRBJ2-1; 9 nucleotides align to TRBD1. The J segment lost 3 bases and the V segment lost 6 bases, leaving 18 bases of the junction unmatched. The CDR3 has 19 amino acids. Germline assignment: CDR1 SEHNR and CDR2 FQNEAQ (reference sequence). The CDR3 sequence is CASRDRGSSYNEVYNEQFF. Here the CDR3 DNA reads TGTGCCAGCAGAGACAGGGGGAGCTCCTACAATGAGGTCTACAATGAGCAGTTCTTC. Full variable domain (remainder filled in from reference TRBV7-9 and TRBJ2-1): DTGVSQNPRHKITKRGQNVTFRCDPISEHNRLYWYRQTLGQGPEFLTYFQNEAQLEKSRLLSDRFSAERPKGSFSTLEIQRTEQGDSAMYLCASRDRGSSYNEVYNEQFFGPGTRLTVL.

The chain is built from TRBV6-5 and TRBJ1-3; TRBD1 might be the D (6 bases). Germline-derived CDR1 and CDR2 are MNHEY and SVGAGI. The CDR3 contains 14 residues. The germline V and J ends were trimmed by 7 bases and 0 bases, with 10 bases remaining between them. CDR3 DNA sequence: TGTGCCAGCAAGCAACAGGGCTCTGGAAACACCATATATTTT. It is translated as CASKQQGSGNTIYF.

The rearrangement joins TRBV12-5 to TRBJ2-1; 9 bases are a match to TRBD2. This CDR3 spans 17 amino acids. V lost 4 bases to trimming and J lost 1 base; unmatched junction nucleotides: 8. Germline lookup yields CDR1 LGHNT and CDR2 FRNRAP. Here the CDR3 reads CASGWMGGGESYNEQFF. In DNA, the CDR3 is TGTGCTAGTGGTTGGATGGGCGGGGGGGAGTCCTACAATGAGCAGTTCTTC.

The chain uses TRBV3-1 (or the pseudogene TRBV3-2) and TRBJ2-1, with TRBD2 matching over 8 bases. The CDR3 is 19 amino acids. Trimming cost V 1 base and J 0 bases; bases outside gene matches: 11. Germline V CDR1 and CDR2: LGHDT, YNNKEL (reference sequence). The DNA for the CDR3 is TGTGCCAGCAGCCAAGTCGCGGGGGGTAATATCTACTCCTACAATGAGCAGTTCTTC. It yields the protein CASSQVAGGNIYSYNEQFF.

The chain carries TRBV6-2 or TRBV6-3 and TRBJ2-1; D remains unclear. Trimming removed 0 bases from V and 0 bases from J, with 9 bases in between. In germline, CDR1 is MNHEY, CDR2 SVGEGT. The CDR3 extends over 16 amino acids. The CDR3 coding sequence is TGTGCCAGCAGTTACTCAAGTCGGAGCTCCTACAATGAGCAGTTCTTC. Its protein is CASSYSSRSSYNEQFF.

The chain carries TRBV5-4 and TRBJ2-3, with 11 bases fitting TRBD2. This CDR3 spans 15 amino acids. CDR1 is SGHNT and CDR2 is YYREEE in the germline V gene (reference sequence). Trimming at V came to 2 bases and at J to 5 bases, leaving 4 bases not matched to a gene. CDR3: CASSFSGGARDTQYF. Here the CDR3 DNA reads TGTGCCAGCAGCTTTAGCGGGGGGGCGCGAGATACGCAGTATTTT.

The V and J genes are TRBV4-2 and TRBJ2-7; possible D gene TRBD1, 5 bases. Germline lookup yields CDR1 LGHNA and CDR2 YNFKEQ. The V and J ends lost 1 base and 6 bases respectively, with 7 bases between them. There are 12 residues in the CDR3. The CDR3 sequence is CASSQGRGEQYF. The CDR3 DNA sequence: TGTGCCAGCAGCCAAGGAAGGGGCGAGCAGTACTTC.

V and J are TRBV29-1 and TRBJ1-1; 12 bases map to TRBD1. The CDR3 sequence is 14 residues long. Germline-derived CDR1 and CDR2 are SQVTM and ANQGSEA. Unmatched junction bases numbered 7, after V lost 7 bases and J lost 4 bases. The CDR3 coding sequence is TGCAGCGCCGGGACAGGGGGCGCGGGCACTGAAGCTTTCTTT. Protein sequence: CSAGTGGAGTEAFF.

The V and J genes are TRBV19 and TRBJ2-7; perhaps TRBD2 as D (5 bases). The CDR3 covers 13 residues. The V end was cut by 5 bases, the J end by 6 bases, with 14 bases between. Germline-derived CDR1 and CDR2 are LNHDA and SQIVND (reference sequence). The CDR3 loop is CASSPVNEGEQYF. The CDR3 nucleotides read TGTGCCAGTAGTCCAGTTAATGAGGGCGAGCAGTACTTC.

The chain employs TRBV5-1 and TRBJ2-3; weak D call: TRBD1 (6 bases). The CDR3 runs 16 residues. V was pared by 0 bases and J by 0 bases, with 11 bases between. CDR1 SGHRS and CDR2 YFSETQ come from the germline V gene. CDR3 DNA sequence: TGCGCCAGCAGCTTGGTGGGACACTCTAGCACAGATACGCAGTATTTT. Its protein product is CASSLVGHSSTDTQYF.

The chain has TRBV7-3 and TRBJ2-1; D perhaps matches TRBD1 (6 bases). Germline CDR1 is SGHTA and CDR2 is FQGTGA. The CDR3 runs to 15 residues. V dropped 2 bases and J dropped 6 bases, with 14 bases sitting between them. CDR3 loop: CASSLALSRGNEQFF. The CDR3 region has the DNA TGTGCCAGCAGCTTAGCCCTGTCCAGGGGCAATGAGCAGTTCTTC. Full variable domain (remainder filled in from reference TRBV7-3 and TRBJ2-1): GAGVSQTPSNKVTEKGKYVELRCDPISGHTALYWYRQSLGQGPEFLIYFQGTGAADDSGLPNDRFFAVRPEGSVSTLKIQRTERGDSAVYLCASSLALSRGNEQFFGPGTRLTVL.

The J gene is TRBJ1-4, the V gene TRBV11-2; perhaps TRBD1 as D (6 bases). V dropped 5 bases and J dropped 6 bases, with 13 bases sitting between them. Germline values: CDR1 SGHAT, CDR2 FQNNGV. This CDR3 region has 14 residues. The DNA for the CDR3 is TGTGCCAGCAGCAGAGGGGGATTGGATGAAAAACTGTTTTTT. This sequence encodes CASSRGGLDEKLFF.

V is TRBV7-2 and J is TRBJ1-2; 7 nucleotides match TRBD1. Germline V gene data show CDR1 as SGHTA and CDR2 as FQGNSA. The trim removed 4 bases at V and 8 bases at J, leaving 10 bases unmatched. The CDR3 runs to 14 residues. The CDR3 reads CASSSGTGAGGYTF. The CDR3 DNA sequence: TGTGCCAGCAGCTCTGGTACAGGGGCGGGAGGCTACACCTTC. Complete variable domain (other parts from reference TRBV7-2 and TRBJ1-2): GAGVSQSPSNKVTEKGKDVELRCDPISGHTALYWYRQSLGQGLEFLIYFQGNSAPDKSGLPSDRFSAERTGGSVSTLTIQRTQQEDSAVYLCASSSGTGAGGYTFGSGTRLTVV.